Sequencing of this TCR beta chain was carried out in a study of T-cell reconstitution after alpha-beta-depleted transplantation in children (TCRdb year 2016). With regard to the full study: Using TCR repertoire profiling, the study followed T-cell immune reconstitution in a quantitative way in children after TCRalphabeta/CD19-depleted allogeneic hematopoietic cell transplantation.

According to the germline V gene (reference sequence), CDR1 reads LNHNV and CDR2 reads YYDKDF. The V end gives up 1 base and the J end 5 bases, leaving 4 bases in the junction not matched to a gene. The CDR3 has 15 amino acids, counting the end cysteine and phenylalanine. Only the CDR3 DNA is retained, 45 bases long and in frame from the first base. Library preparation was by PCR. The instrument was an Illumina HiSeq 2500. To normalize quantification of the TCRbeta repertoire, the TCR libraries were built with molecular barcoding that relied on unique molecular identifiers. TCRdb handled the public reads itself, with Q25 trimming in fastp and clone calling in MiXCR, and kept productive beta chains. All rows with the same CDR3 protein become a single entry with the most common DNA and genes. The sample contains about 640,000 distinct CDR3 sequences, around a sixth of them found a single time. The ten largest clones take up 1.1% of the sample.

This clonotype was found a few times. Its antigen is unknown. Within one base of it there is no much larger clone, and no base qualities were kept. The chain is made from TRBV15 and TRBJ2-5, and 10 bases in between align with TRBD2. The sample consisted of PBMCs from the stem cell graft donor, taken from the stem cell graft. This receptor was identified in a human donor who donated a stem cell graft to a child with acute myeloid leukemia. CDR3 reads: CATSRGTSGRETQYF. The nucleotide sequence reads TGTGCCACCAGCAGAGGGACTAGCGGCAGGGAGACCCAGTACTTC. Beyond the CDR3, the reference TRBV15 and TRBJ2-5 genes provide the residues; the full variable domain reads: DAMVIQNPRYQVTQFGKPVTLSCSQTLNHNVMYWYQQKSSQAPKLLFHYYDKDFNNEADTPDNFQSRRPNTSFCFLDIRSPGLGDTAMYLCATSRGTSGRETQYFGPGTRLLVL.